This T cell receptor beta chain is drawn from a study of vaccination effects on CD4 cells after COVID-19. Before sequencing, viral peptide pools were used by the ViraFEST assay to expand antigen-specific CD4+ T cells. An approximately 10-day culture period preceded the isolation of CD4+ T cells. Infection dated between March and December 2020, before the Alpha, Beta and Delta variants reached the United States. Germline lookup yields CDR1 SGHTA and CDR2 FQGTGA. This CDR3 has 13 amino acids. The germline V and J ends were trimmed by 8 bases and 1 base, with 6 bases remaining between them. In this sample, this clone turned up a few times. Its target is unknown. Profiled with immunoSEQ multiplex PCR; TCRdb holds only in-frame clones, not every one. The sample lists about 70,000 clones; 60% to 75% were seen once.

The chain combines TRBV7-3 with TRBJ1-6; D uncertain. This TCR derives from a human donor who had a prior SARS-CoV-2 infection. This material consisted of CD4+ T cells from PBMCs cultured with HIV peptides, taken before COVID-19 vaccination. Subset denoted: HIV-1 Nef peptide pool negative control/reference culture. CDR3 DNA sequence: TGTGCCAGCGCCCCGTCCTATAATTCACCCCTCCACTTT. It translates to CASAPSYNSPLHF.